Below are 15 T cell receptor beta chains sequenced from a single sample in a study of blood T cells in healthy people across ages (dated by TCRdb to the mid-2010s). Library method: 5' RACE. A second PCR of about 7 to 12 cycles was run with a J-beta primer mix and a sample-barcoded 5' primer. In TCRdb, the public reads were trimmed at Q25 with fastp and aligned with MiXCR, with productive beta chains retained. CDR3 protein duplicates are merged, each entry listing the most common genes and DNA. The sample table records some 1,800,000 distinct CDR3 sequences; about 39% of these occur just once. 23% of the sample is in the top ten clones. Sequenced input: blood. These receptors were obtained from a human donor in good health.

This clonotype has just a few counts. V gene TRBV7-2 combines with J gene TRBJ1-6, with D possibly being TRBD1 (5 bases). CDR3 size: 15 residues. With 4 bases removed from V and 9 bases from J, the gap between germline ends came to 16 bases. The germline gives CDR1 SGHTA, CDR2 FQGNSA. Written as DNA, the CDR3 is TGTGCCAGCAGCTCTGAGAGGGACGGGAGTTCACCCCTCCACTTT. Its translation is CASSSERDGSSPLHF.

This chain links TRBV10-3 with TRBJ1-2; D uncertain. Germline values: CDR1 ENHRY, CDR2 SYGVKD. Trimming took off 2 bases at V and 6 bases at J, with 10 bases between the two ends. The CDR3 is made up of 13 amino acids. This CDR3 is CAISEPAFDGYTF. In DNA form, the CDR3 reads TGTGCCATCAGTGAGCCGGCCTTTGATGGCTACACCTTC.

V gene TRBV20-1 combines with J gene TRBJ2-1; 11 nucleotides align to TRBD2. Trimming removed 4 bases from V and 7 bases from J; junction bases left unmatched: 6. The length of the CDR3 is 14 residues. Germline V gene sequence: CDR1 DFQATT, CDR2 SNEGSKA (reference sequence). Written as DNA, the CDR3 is TGCAGTGCTATAACTAGCGGGGGTCTGAATGAGCAGTTCTTC. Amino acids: CSAITSGGLNEQFF.

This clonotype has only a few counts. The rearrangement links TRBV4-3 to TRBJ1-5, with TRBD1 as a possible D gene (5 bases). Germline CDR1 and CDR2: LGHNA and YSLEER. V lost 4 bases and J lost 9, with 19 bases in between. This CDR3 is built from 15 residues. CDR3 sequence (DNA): TGCGCCAGCAGCCCCTCGAGGACACAGCGATTGCCCCAGCATTTT. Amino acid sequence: CASSPSRTQRLPQHF.

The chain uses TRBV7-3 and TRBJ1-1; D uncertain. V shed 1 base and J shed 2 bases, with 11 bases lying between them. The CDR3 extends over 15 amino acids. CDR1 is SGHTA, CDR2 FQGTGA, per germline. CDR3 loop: CASSLIRENNTEAFF. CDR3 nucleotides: TGTGCCAGCAGCTTAATCCGGGAGAACAACACTGAAGCTTTCTTT.

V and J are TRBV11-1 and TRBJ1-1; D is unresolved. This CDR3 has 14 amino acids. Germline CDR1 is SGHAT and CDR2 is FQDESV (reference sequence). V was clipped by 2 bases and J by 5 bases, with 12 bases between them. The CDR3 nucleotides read TGTGCCAGCAGCTTATTTTCGGAGGGAACTGAAGCTTTCTTT. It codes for CASSLFSEGTEAFF.

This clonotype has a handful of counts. The CDR3 sequence: CASSYGRRGEKLFF. The CDR3 DNA reads as TGTGCCAGCAGTTATGGCAGGCGTGGGGAAAAACTGTTTTTT. The rearrangement joins TRBV6-5 to TRBJ1-4; D not certain. The length of the CDR3 is 14 residues. CDR1 is MNHEY, CDR2 SVGAGI, per germline. Between the trimmed V and J ends, which lost 3 bases and 8 bases, there was a span of 13 bases.

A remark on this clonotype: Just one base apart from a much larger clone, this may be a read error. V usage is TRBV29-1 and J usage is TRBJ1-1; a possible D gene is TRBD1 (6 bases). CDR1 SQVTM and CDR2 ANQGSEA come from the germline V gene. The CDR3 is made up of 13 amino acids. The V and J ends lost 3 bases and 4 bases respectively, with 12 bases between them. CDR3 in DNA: TGCAGCGTTGATAAGGGGGGGGTCACTGAAGCTTTCTTT. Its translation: CSVDKGGVTEAFF.

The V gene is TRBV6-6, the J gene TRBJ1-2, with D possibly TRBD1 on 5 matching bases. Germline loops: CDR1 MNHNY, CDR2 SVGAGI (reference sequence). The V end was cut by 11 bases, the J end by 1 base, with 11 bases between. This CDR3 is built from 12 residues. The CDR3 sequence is CAVGGVNYGYTF. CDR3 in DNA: TGTGCCGTTGGGGGAGTTAACTATGGCTACACCTTC.

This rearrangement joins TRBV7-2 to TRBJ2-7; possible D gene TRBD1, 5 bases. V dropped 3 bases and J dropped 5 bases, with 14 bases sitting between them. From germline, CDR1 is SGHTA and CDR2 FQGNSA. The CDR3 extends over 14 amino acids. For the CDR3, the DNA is TGTGCCAGCAGCTTCTCGGCAGGGCTCAACGAGCAGTACTTC. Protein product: CASSFSAGLNEQYF.

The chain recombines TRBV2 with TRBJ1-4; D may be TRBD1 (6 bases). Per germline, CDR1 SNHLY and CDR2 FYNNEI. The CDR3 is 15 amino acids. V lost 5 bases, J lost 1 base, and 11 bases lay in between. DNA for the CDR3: TGTGCCAGCAGTAAACAGGGTGTAACTAATGAAAAACTGTTTTTT. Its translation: CASSKQGVTNEKLFF.

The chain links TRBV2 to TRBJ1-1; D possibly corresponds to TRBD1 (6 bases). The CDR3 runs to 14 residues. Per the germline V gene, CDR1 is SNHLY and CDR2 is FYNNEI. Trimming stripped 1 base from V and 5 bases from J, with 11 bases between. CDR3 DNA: TGTGCCAGCAGTGAAGGGACAGAATGGACTGAAGCTTTCTTT. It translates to CASSEGTEWTEAFF.

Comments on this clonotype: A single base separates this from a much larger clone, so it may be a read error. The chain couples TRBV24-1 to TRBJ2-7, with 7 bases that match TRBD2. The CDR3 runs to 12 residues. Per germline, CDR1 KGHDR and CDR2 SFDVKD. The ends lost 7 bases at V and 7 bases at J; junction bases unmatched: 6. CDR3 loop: CATRGLVDEQYF. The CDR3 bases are TGTGCCACCAGAGGACTAGTCGATGAGCAGTACTTC.

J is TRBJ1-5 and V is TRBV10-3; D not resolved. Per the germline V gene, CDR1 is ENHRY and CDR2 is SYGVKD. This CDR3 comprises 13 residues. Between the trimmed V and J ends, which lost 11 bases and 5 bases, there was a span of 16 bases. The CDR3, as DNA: TGTGCCGCCCGTGGAACCGATGATCAGCCCCAGCATTTT. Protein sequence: CAARGTDDQPQHF.

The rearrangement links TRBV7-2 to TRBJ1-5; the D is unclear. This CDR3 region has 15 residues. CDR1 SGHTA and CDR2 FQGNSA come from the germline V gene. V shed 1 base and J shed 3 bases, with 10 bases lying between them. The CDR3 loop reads CASSLGLGPNQPQHF. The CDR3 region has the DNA TGTGCCAGCAGCTTAGGTCTGGGCCCCAATCAGCCCCAGCATTTT.